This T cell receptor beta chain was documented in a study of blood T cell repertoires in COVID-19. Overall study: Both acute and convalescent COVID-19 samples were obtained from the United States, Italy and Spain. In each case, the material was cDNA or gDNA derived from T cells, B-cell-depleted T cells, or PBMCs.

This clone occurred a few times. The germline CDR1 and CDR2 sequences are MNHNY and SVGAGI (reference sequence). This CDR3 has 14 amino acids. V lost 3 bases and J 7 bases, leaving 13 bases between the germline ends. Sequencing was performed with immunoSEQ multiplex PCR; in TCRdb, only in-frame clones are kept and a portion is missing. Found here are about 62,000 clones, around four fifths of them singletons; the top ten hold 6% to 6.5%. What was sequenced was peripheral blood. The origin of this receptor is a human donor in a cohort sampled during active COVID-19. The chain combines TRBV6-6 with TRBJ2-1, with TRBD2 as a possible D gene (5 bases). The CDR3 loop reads CASSYPLAGNEQFF. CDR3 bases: TGTGCCAGCAGTTATCCTCTAGCTGGAAATGAGCAGTTCTTC.